This TCR beta chain derives from a study of control samples from healthy donors and cancer patients. TCRdb's table, derived via immunoSEQ multiplex PCR, lists solely in-frame clones and lacks some. Among some 410,000 clones listed, 90% were seen once. The sequenced sample was PBMCs. The TCR was taken from a man in his forties with head and neck cancer.

CDR3 DNA: TGTGCCAGCAGCTTAGGGACAGGGGGAGCTTTCTTT. Protein: CASSLGTGGAFF. V is TRBV7-9 and J is TRBJ1-1; 10 nucleotides match TRBD1. The J segment lost 10 bases and the V segment lost 1 base, leaving 0 bases of the junction unmatched. The CDR3 runs 12 residues. From germline, CDR1 is SEHNR and CDR2 FQNEAQ (reference sequence).